Listed here are 25 T cell receptor beta chains from one sample, sequenced in a study of blood T cell repertoires in COVID-19. TCRdb's table, derived via immunoSEQ multiplex PCR, lists solely in-frame clones and lacks some. The table lists roughly 73,000 clones, approximately 80% of them singletons. What was sequenced was peripheral blood. These receptor sequences come from a human donor in a cohort sampled during active COVID-19.

V is TRBV19 and J is TRBJ1-2, with 7 bases fitting TRBD1. Looked up from germline, CDR1 is LNHDA and CDR2 is SQIVND (reference sequence). This CDR3 is built from 14 residues. The ends lost 4 bases at V and 6 bases at J; junction bases unmatched: 8. CDR3 sequence: CASSRPGTDNGYTF. CDR3 nucleotide sequence: TGTGCCAGTAGTAGGCCCGGGACAGATAATGGCTACACCTTC.

The chain employs TRBV6-6 and TRBJ1-1; 8 bases align to TRBD1. This CDR3 spans 18 amino acids. CDR1 MNHNY and CDR2 SVGAGI come from the germline V gene (reference sequence). The V segment lost 5 bases and the J segment 1 base; nucleotides outside the gene matches: 15. The CDR3 sequence is CASSPPRTGLAKNTEAFF. CDR3 DNA sequence: TGTGCCAGCAGTCCCCCCCGGACAGGGTTAGCGAAGAACACTGAAGCTTTCTTT.

V is TRBV19 and J is TRBJ2-6; tentative D call: TRBD2 (5 bases). The CDR3 is made up of 14 amino acids. Trimming cost V 7 bases and J 4 bases, with 11 bases left between them. Per the germline V gene, CDR1 is LNHDA and CDR2 is SQIVND (reference sequence). The CDR3 coding sequence is TGTGCCAGTACTAGCCTTGGGGGGGCCAACGTCCTGACTTTC. Translation: CASTSLGGANVLTF. Drawing the rest from reference TRBV19 and TRBJ2-6, the complete variable domain is DGGITQSPKYLFRKEGQNVTLSCEQNLNHDAMYWYRQDPGQGLRLIYYSQIVNDFQKGDIAEGYSVSREKKESFPLTVTSAQKNPTAFYLCASTSLGGANVLTFGAGSRLTVL.

V is TRBV30 and J is TRBJ1-3; 9 bases agree with TRBD1. CDR3 length equals 14 residues. Germline V gene data show CDR1 as GTSNPN and CDR2 as SVGIG (reference sequence). V shed 5 bases and J 6 bases; nucleotides not matched to a gene: 8. The CDR3 DNA reads as TGTGCCTGGCTCGGACAGGGGAAAATAAACACCATATATTTT. Amino acids: CAWLGQGKINTIYF.

The V call is TRBV7-9, the J call TRBJ1-1, with D unclear. Trimming removed 4 bases from V and 8 bases from J, with 11 bases in between. The CDR3 has 12 residues. In germline, CDR1 is SEHNR, CDR2 FQNEAQ (reference sequence). The chain's CDR3 is CASSSRPQEAFF. For the CDR3, the DNA is TGTGCCAGCAGCTCCAGGCCCCAGGAAGCTTTCTTT. Complete variable domain (other parts from reference TRBV7-9 and TRBJ1-1): DTGVSQNPRHKITKRGQNVTFRCDPISEHNRLYWYRQTLGQGPEFLTYFQNEAQLEKSRLLSDRFSAERPKGSFSTLEIQRTEQGDSAMYLCASSSRPQEAFFGQGTRLTVV.

The V call is TRBV2, the J call TRBJ2-1; weak D call: TRBD2 (5 bases). The CDR3 totals 12 residues. The V end was cut by 0 bases, the J end by 9 bases, with 6 bases between. Germline-derived CDR1 and CDR2 are SNHLY and FYNNEI. DNA for the CDR3: TGTGCCAGCAGTGAAGCAAGCGGTGAGCAGTTCTTC. Its protein product is CASSEASGEQFF.

The chain recombines TRBV7-2 with TRBJ2-7; D not certain. CDR1 is SGHTA, CDR2 FQGNSA, per germline. The CDR3 covers 12 residues. V shed 5 bases and J shed 2 bases, with 7 bases lying between them. CDR3 in amino acids: CASSHDTYEQYF. The CDR3 DNA follows: TGTGCCAGCAGCCACGACACCTACGAGCAGTACTTC.

The V call is TRBV7-9, the J call TRBJ2-7; D unresolved. Trimming pared 5 bases from V and 0 bases from J, leaving 2 bases between. This CDR3 is built from 11 residues. The germline CDR1 and CDR2 sequences are SEHNR and FQNEAQ (reference sequence). The CDR3 here is CASSLSYEQYF. For the CDR3, the DNA is TGTGCCAGCAGCCTCTCCTACGAGCAGTACTTC.

The CDR3 region is CATAGSGGPTDTQYF. In DNA, the CDR3 is TGTGCCACCGCGGGTAGCGGAGGGCCCACAGATACGCAGTATTTT. The chain carries TRBV10-3 and TRBJ2-3; maybe TRBD2 (6 bases). V lost 10 bases, J lost 2 bases, and 19 bases lay in between. Germline V lookup: CDR1 ENHRY, CDR2 SYGVKD. This CDR3 region has 15 residues.

This rearrangement joins TRBV30 to TRBJ2-3; D unclear. The germline CDR1 and CDR2 sequences are GTSNPN and SVGIG (reference sequence). V lost 4 bases and J 0 bases, leaving 11 bases between the germline ends. The length of the CDR3 is 14 residues. CDR3 amino acids: CAWNPGSSTDTQYF. CDR3 in DNA: TGTGCCTGGAACCCCGGTAGTAGCACAGATACGCAGTATTTT.

The chain couples TRBV5-1 to TRBJ2-5, with D perhaps matching TRBD2 (5 bases). This CDR3 has 16 amino acids. Germline CDR1 reads SGHRS; CDR2 reads YFSETQ. V shed 4 bases and J shed 1 base, with 17 bases lying between them. CDR3 residues: CASSPSVGLGQETQYF. In DNA, the CDR3 is TGCGCCAGCAGCCCCAGTGTCGGACTGGGCCAAGAGACCCAGTACTTC.

The genes are TRBV7-2 and TRBJ1-1; D gene uncertain. Germline loops: CDR1 SGHTA, CDR2 FQGNSA. Deletions cut 3 bases from V and 1 base from J, with 12 bases between. The CDR3 has 15 amino acids. The CDR3 coding sequence is TGTGCCAGCAGCTTTGGCGGCGCGCGGAACACTGAAGCTTTCTTT. Its protein is CASSFGGARNTEAFF.

This sequence joins TRBV7-9 and TRBJ1-2; D possibly corresponds to TRBD1 (5 bases). Germline assignment: CDR1 SEHNR and CDR2 FQNEAQ (reference sequence). V lost 4 bases to trimming and J lost 4 bases, with 22 bases between them. This CDR3 comprises 17 residues. CDR3 bases: TGTGCCAGCAGCTCTCCGGGACGGGGGGTTATTGCCTATGGCTACACCTTC. This sequence encodes CASSSPGRGVIAYGYTF.

The genes are TRBV7-9 and TRBJ2-2, with 10 bases lining up with TRBD1. The trim removed 7 bases at V and 1 base at J, leaving 9 bases unmatched. There are 17 residues in the CDR3. Germline V lookup: CDR1 SEHNR, CDR2 FQNEAQ (reference sequence). The CDR3 is CASTTMRTGGNTGELFF. The CDR3, as DNA: TGTGCCAGCACCACTATGAGGACAGGGGGGAACACCGGGGAGCTGTTTTTT. Complete variable domain (other parts from reference TRBV7-9 and TRBJ2-2): DTGVSQNPRHKITKRGQNVTFRCDPISEHNRLYWYRQTLGQGPEFLTYFQNEAQLEKSRLLSDRFSAERPKGSFSTLEIQRTEQGDSAMYLCASTTMRTGGNTGELFFGEGSRLTVL.

This clone has a single count. J is TRBJ2-7 and V is TRBV3-1 (or the pseudogene TRBV3-2); maybe TRBD1 (5 bases). V lost 5 bases and J 6 bases, leaving 8 bases between the germline ends. Germline CDR1 reads LGHDT; CDR2 reads YNNKEL (reference sequence). The CDR3 is 11 amino acids. The CDR3 DNA is TGTGCCAGCAGCTTAGGGGTCGAGCAGTACTTC. It translates to CASSLGVEQYF.

The genes are TRBV5-1 and TRBJ2-7, with D tentatively TRBD1 (5 bases). Germline lookup yields CDR1 SGHRS and CDR2 YFSETQ. The CDR3 consists of 15 residues. V was trimmed by 0 bases and J by 0 bases, leaving 10 bases between them. The CDR3 coding sequence is TGCGCCAGCAGCTTGGGACAGACGAGCTCCTACGAGCAGTACTTC. Translated: CASSLGQTSSYEQYF.

V is TRBV5-4 and J is TRBJ2-1, with 9 bases identical to TRBD2. This CDR3 spans 19 amino acids. The germline gives CDR1 SGHNT, CDR2 YYREEE (reference sequence). V was pared by 6 bases and J by 4 bases, with 20 bases of the junction left unmatched. CDR3 amino acids: CASTNRGSLAGSPYNEQFF. Here the CDR3 DNA reads TGTGCCAGCACCAACAGGGGAAGCCTAGCGGGATCGCCATACAATGAGCAGTTCTTC.

J is TRBJ1-2 and V is TRBV12-3 or TRBV12-4; tentative D call: TRBD1 (6 bases). The CDR3 is 13 residues long. The V gene lost 7 bases and the J gene lost 6 bases, with 15 bases spanning the gap. The CDR3 sequence: CASTPGQSHGYTF. CDR3 nucleotides: TGTGCCAGCACCCCAGGACAGAGTCATGGCTACACCTTC.

On this clone: The same CDR3 also results from other DNA sequences found in this sample. The chain links TRBV6-5 to TRBJ1-2; TRBD1 matches 7 bases. V shed 7 bases and J 3 bases; nucleotides not matched to a gene: 8. Germline V CDR1 and CDR2: MNHEY, SVGAGI. The CDR3 has 14 amino acids. The CDR3 DNA sequence: TGTGCCAGCAACGACGGGACAGATGACTATGGCTACACCTTC. Translating it yields CASNDGTDDYGYTF.

This clone has just a few counts. The chain has TRBV2 and TRBJ2-5, with 8 bases aligning to TRBD2. Germline loops: CDR1 SNHLY, CDR2 FYNNEI. The CDR3 has 15 residues. J gave up 1 base and V 7 bases, and 8 bases lay outside the gene matches. CDR3 in amino acids: CASKASGLVQETQYF. The CDR3 DNA sequence: TGTGCCAGCAAGGCTAGCGGGCTCGTCCAAGAGACCCAGTACTTC.

The chain links TRBV19 to TRBJ1-1; 8 bases align to TRBD1. Germline assignment: CDR1 LNHDA and CDR2 SQIVND (reference sequence). The CDR3 totals 13 residues. V was clipped by 8 bases and J by 9 bases; unmatched bases: 11. CDR3 loop: CASQEQGEDQAFF. CDR3 coding DNA: TGTGCCAGTCAAGAACAGGGGGAGGATCAAGCTTTCTTT.

V usage is TRBV30 and J usage is TRBJ1-1; D might be TRBD1 (6 bases). Between the trimmed V and J ends, which lost 4 bases and 2 bases, there was a span of 8 bases. Germline V lookup: CDR1 GTSNPN, CDR2 SVGIG (reference sequence). CDR3 length: 12 amino acids. The CDR3 is CAWTQGNTEAFF. In DNA form, the CDR3 reads TGTGCCTGGACACAGGGAAACACTGAAGCTTTCTTT.

J is TRBJ2-5 and V is TRBV3-1 (or the pseudogene TRBV3-2); 9 bases fit TRBD1. J lost 5 bases, V lost 4 bases, and 8 bases had no gene match. Germline-derived CDR1 and CDR2 are LGHDT and YNNKEL (reference sequence). CDR3 length equals 15 residues. The CDR3 DNA reads TGTGCCAGCAGCCCTCCGGGACAGGGTGGTGAGACCCAGTACTTC. Amino acids: CASSPPGQGGETQYF.

This chain connects TRBV10-3 to TRBJ2-2, with D tentatively TRBD2 (5 bases). CDR1 is ENHRY and CDR2 is SYGVKD in the germline V gene. The CDR3 runs to 14 residues. V was cut by 6 bases and J by 2 bases, with 10 bases left in between. The CDR3 DNA reads TGTGCCATCAGGGGAGACTTTAACACCGGGGAGCTGTTTTTT. Translated, it gives CAIRGDFNTGELFF.

This clone appeared a few times. The chain employs TRBV6-2 or TRBV6-3 and TRBJ2-1, with TRBD1 matching over 9 bases. CDR3 length: 15 residues. Germline lookup yields CDR1 MNHEY and CDR2 SVGEGT. V lost 4 bases, J lost 7 bases, and 8 bases stayed unmatched. CDR3 nucleotide sequence: TGTGCCAGCAGTTGGTGGACAGGGGCGGGTAATGAGCAGTTCTTC. This codes for CASSWWTGAGNEQFF.